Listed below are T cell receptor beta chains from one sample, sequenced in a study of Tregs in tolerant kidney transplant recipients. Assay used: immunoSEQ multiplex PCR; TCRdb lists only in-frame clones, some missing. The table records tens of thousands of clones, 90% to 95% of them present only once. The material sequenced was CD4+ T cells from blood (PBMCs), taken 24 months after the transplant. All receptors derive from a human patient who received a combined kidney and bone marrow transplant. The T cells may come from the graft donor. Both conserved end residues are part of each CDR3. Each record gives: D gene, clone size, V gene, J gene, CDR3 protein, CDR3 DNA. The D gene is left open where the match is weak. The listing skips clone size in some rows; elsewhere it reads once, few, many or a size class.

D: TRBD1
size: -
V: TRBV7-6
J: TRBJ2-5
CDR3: CASSLGGTGQETQYF
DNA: TGTGCCAGCAGCTTAGGGGGGACAGGACAAGAGACCCAGTACTTC

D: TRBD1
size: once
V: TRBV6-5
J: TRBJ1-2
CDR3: CASSYSGRGRFYGYTF
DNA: TGTGCCAGCAGTTACTCGGGCAGGGGGCGATTCTATGGCTACACCTTC

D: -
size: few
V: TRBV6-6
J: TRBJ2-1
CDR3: CASRRGTDEQFF
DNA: TGTGCCAGCAGGAGGGGGACGGATGAGCAGTTCTTC

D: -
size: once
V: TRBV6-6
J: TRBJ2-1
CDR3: CASSYRGSTYNEQFF
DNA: TGTGCCAGCAGTTACCGGGGGTCCACCTACAATGAGCAGTTCTTC

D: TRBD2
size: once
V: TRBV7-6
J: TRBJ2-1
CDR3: CASSVAGEPYNEQFF
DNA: TGTGCCAGCAGCGTCGCGGGGGAACCTTACAATGAGCAGTTCTTC

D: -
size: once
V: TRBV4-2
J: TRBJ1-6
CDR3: CASSQAQGPRNSPLHF
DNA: TGTGCCAGCAGCCAAGCACAGGGACCGCGGAATTCACCCCTCCACTTT

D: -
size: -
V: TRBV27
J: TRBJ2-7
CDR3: CASSLDYHTVSYEQYF
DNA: TGTGCCAGCAGTCTGGATTATCACACAGTCTCCTACGAGCAGTACTTC

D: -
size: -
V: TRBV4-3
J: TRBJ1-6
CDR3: CASSPTPGSGGNSPLHF
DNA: TGCGCCAGCAGCCCGACCCCAGGTTCCGGTGGCAATTCCCCCCTCCACTTT

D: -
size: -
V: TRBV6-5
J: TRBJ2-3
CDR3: CASSWAGTDTQYF
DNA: TGTGCCAGCAGTTGGGCGGGAACAGATACGCAGTATTTT

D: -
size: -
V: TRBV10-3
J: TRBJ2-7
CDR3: CAISGGDSNSYEQYF
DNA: TGTGCCATCAGTGGCGGGGACAGTAACTCCTACGAGCAGTACTTC

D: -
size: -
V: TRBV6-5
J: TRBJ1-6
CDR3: CASSYSWHNNSPLHF
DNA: TGTGCCAGCAGTTACTCATGGCATAATAATTCCCCCCTCCACTTT

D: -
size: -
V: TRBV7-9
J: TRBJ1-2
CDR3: CASSHPVGGYTF
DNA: TGTGCCAGCAGCCATCCGGTGGGCGGCTACACCTTC

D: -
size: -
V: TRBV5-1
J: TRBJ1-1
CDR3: CASSLAGENTEAFF
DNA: TGCGCCAGCAGCTTGGCAGGGGAGAACACTGAAGCTTTCTTT

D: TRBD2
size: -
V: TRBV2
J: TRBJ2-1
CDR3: CASSVNSGRADEQFF
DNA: TGTGCCAGCAGTGTAAATAGCGGGAGGGCCGATGAGCAGTTCTTC

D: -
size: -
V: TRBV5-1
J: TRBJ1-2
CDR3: CASSLVQGSYGYTF
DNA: TGCGCCAGCAGCTTGGTCCAGGGTAGCTATGGCTACACCTTC

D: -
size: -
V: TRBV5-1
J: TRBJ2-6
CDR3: CASSLVFSGANVLTF
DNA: TGCGCCAGCAGCCTGGTATTCTCTGGGGCCAACGTCCTGACTTTC

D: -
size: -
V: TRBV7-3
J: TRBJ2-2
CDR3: CASSSHGGPGTGELFF
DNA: TGTGCCAGCAGCTCCCACGGCGGCCCGGGCACCGGGGAGCTGTTTTTT

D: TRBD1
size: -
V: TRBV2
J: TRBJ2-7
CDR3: CASSSRDRGNEQYF
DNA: TGCGCCAGCAGTAGCCGGGACAGGGGAAACGAGCAGTACTTC

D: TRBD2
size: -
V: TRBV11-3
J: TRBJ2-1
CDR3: CASRYTGTNNEQFF
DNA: TGTGCCAGCAGGTATACCGGGACTAACAATGAGCAGTTCTTC

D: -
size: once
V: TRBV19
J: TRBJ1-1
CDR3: CASTLGQLNTEAFF
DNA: TGTGCCAGTACCCTGGGACAACTTAACACTGAAGCTTTCTTT

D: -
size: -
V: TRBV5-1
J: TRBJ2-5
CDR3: CASSPSPSRFLSETQYF
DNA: TGCGCCAGCAGCCCCTCCCCCTCCCGGTTTTTGTCGGAGACCCAGTACTTC

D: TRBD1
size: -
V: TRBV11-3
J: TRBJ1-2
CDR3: CASGTTGWNYGYTF
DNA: TGTGCCAGCGGAACGACAGGGTGGAACTATGGCTACACCTTC

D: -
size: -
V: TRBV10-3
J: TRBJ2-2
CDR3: CAISLTGMGDTGELFF
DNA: TGTGCCATCAGTTTAACAGGGATGGGGGACACCGGGGAGCTGTTTTTT

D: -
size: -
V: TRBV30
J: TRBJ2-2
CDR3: CAWAYGGPTNTGELFF
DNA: TGTGCCTGGGCTTACGGGGGACCCACGAACACCGGGGAGCTGTTTTTT

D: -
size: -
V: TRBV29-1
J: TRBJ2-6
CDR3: CSVEWPGANVLTF
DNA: TGCAGCGTTGAATGGCCCGGGGCCAACGTCCTGACTTTC

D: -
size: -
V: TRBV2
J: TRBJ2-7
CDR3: CASSRSLRLEGEQYF
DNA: TGTGCCAGCAGCAGAAGTCTACGACTGGAGGGCGAGCAGTACTTC

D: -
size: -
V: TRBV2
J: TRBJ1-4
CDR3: CASSDAVEKLFF
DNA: TGTGCCAGCAGTGATGCGGTTGAAAAACTGTTTTTT

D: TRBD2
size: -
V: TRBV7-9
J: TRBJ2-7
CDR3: CASSLRLAGGPGSYEQYF
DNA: TGTGCCAGCAGCTTAAGGCTAGCGGGAGGGCCGGGCTCCTACGAGCAGTACTTC

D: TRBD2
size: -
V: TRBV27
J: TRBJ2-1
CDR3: CASSPRLAGATTSYNEQFF
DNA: TGTGCCAGCAGTCCCCGGCTAGCGGGGGCTACCACCTCCTACAATGAGCAGTTCTTC

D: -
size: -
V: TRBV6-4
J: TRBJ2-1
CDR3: CASTREVGYEQFF
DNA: TGTGCCAGCACCCGGGAAGTGGGGTATGAGCAGTTCTTC

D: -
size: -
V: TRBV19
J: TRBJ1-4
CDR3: CASSRGGPPLGTSNEKLFF
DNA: TGTGCCAGTAGTAGGGGGGGTCCTCCTTTGGGGACATCGAATGAAAAACTGTTTTTT

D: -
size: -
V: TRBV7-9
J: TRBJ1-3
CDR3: CASSYKQGNTIYF
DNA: TGTGCCAGCAGCTATAAACAGGGAAACACCATATATTTT

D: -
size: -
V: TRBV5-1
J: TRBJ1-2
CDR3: CASSPAAWDYGYTF
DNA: TGCGCCAGCAGCCCGGCGGCGTGGGACTATGGCTACACCTTC

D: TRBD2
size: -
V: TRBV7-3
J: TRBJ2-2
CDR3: CASSATGGGRGTGELFF
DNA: TGTGCCAGCAGCGCAACCGGTGGCGGGAGGGGTACCGGGGAGCTGTTTTTT

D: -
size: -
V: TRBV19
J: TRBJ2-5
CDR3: CASSITLDRFQETQYF
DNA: TGTGCCAGTAGTATTACCCTCGACAGGTTTCAAGAGACCCAGTACTTC

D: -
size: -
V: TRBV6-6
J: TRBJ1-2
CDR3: CASRAGNYGYTF
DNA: TGTGCCAGCAGAGCAGGGAACTATGGCTACACCTTC

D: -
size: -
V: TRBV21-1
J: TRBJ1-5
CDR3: CASRQGWGNQPQHF
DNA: TGTGCCAGCCGACAGGGTTGGGGCAATCAGCCCCAGCATTTT

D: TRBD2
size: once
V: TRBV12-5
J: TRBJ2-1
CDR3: CASGLILAGFMSNEQFF
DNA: TGTGCTAGTGGTTTGATCCTAGCGGGATTTATGAGCAATGAGCAGTTCTTC

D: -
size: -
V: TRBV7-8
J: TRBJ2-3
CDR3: CASSSDGLSINTDTQYF
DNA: TGTGCCAGCAGCTCCGACGGACTGTCGATTAACACAGATACGCAGTATTTT